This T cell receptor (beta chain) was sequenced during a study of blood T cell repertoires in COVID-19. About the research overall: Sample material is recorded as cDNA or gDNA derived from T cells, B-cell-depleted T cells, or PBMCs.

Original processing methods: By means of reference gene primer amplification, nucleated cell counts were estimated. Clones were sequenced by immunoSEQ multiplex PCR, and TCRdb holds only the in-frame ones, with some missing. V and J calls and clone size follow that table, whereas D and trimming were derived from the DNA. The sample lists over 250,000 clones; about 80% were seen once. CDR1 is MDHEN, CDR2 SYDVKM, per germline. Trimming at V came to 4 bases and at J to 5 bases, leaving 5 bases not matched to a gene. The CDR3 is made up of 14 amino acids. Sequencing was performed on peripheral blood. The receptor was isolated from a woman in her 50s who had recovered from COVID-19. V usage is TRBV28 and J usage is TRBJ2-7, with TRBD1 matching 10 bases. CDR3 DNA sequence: TGTGCCAGCAGTTCAGACAGGGGGCTCAACGAGCAGTACTTC. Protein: CASSSDRGLNEQYF. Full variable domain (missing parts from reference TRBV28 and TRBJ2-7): DVKVTQSSRYLVKRTGEKVFLECVQDMDHENMFWYRQDPGLGLRLIYFSYDVKMKEKGDIPEGYSVSREKKERFSLILESASTNQTSMYLCASSSDRGLNEQYFGPGTRLTVT.